The clone carrying this T cell receptor beta chain was picked up a small number of times. Germline-derived CDR1 and CDR2 are MDHEN and SYDVKM. V gave up 5 bases and J gave up 7 bases; unmatched junction bases: 8. CDR3 length: 14 amino acids. All enrollees were about 18 to 100 years old and from 25 or so US areas. TCRdb's table, derived via immunoSEQ multiplex PCR, lists solely in-frame clones and lacks some. Here the sample spans approximately 160,000 clones, about 88% being singletons. This record comes from a study of blood T cell repertoires in COVID-19. About the research overall: Samples of COVID-19 (acute and convalescent) were obtained from the United States, Italy and Spain.

This clonotype originated in a woman in her forties or fifties who had recovered from COVID-19. The rearrangement links TRBV28 to TRBJ1-5; 7 bases fit TRBD1. Sequenced material: PBMCs or T cells enriched from blood (not recorded which). The CDR3 region has the DNA TGTGCCAGCAGTCCGCGACAGGGTAGCCAGCCCCAGCATTTT. Amino acid sequence: CASSPRQGSQPQHF.